These 18 T cell receptor beta chains share one sample of origin, sequenced in a study of T cell repertoires in cytomegalovirus infection. These receptors' targets are unknown. From the reads, TCRdb called clonotypes with MiXCR, one entry per CDR3 protein. This table holds some 310,000 distinct CDR3 sequences, roughly 25% found once. The input for sequencing was cultured PBMCs, taken from culture after CMV antigen stimulation. These receptor sequences come from a human donor in good health (CMV status not recorded). Some clones in this sample may be carry-over from other donors' samples.

This sequence joins TRBV6-6 and TRBJ1-1, with D tentatively TRBD1 (6 bases). The CDR3 runs 15 residues. CDR1 is MNHNY, CDR2 SVGAGI, per germline (reference sequence). V was shortened by 6 bases and J by 3 bases, with 17 bases between the two germline ends. CDR3 residues: CASSPTGQIDTEAFF. The CDR3 bases are TGTGCCAGCAGCCCTACGGGACAAATAGACACTGAAGCTTTCTTT.

Ten or more counts support this clonotype. The rearrangement joins TRBV7-8 to TRBJ1-5, with a weak D call TRBD1 (5 bases). The CDR3 runs to 15 residues. Trimming took 2 bases from V and 4 from J, leaving 12 bases between them. Germline V lookup: CDR1 SGHVS, CDR2 FQNEAQ. DNA of the CDR3: TGTGCCAGCAGCTTAAGAAGGTCAGGGAATCAGCCCCAGCATTTT. Its protein product is CASSLRRSGNQPQHF.

The V and J genes are TRBV27 and TRBJ1-6, with 9 bases aligning to TRBD1. This CDR3 spans 13 amino acids. Germline V gene lookup returns CDR1 MNHEY and CDR2 SMNVEV (reference sequence). With V trimmed by 8 bases and J by 9 bases, 5 bases remained unmatched. CDR3 nucleotide sequence: TGTGCCAGCCTAGGACAGGGGAGTTCACCCCTCCACTTT. It yields the protein CASLGQGSSPLHF.

V is TRBV6-5 and J is TRBJ2-5; 7 bases are a match to TRBD2. The CDR3 consists of 14 residues. Germline V gene lookup returns CDR1 MNHEY and CDR2 SVGAGI. V lost 5 bases to trimming and J lost 8 bases; unmatched junction nucleotides: 11. Here the CDR3 reads CASSRRASGGTQYF. Here the CDR3 DNA reads TGTGCCAGCAGTCGCCGGGCCTCGGGAGGCACCCAGTACTTC.

This clonotype has just a few counts. The chain combines TRBV20-1 with TRBJ2-1, with 9 bases matching TRBD2. CDR3 size: 14 residues. Germline CDR1 is DFQATT and CDR2 is SNEGSKA (reference sequence). V lost 5 bases, J lost 8 bases, and 10 bases stayed unmatched. CDR3 sequence: CSAATSGTADEQFF. CDR3 nucleotide sequence: TGCAGTGCTGCGACTAGCGGTACGGCCGATGAGCAGTTCTTC.

This clonotype has only a few counts. J is TRBJ2-7 and V is TRBV7-3, with a possible D match to TRBD2 (5 bases). V lost 0 bases and J lost 0, with 6 bases in between. This CDR3 spans 14 amino acids. The germline V gene has CDR1 SGHTA and CDR2 FQGTGA. Here the CDR3 DNA reads TGTGCCAGCAGCTTAACGGGGAGCTCCTACGAGCAGTACTTC. Amino acid sequence: CASSLTGSSYEQYF.

This clonotype was found many times. This chain links TRBV7-2 with TRBJ2-1, with TRBD2 matching over 8 bases. V shed 2 bases, J shed 5 bases, and the junction held 8 bases outside the gene matches. The V gene's germline CDR1 is SGHTA and CDR2 FQGNSA. The CDR3 is 16 residues long. The DNA of the CDR3 is TGTGCCAGCAGCTTAAGAATAGCGGGATTAAACAATGAGCAGTTCTTC. Protein product: CASSLRIAGLNNEQFF.

V usage is TRBV6-1 and J usage is TRBJ2-2; TRBD2 is a possible D gene (6 bases). V lost 4 bases and J 8 bases, leaving 17 bases between the germline ends. Germline V CDR1 and CDR2: MNHNS, SASEGT. The CDR3 is 15 amino acids. This CDR3 is CASSAAGGERGELFF. The CDR3 bases are TGTGCCAGCAGTGCGGCAGGCGGGGAACGGGGGGAGCTGTTTTTT.

In this sample, this clonotype turned up once. Just one base apart from a much larger clone, this may be a read error. This rearrangement joins TRBV7-8 to TRBJ2-1; no definite D call. In germline, CDR1 is SGHVS, CDR2 FQNEAQ. The CDR3 runs to 17 residues. As DNA, the CDR3 is TGTGCCAGCATACCCTCATCTTCTCGGTATGGTGGGAATGCGCAGTTCTTC. Translating it yields CASIPSSSRYGGNAQFF.

J is TRBJ1-6 and V is TRBV11-2; 10 nucleotides match TRBD1. The CDR3 totals 15 residues. J lost 9 bases, V lost 3 bases, and 5 bases had no gene match. The germline V gene encodes CDR1 SGHAT and CDR2 FQNNGV. Written as DNA, the CDR3 is TGTGCCAGCAGCTTGGCCAGGGACAGGGGTTCACCCCTCCACTTT. This sequence encodes CASSLARDRGSPLHF.

This clonotype appeared a few times. The rearrangement joins TRBV5-1 to TRBJ1-5; D unclear. Germline V gives CDR1 SGHRS, CDR2 YFSETQ. Trimming cost V 2 bases and J 6 bases, with 12 bases left between them. The CDR3 is 14 residues long. CDR3 sequence reads: CASSLDGLVQPQHF. The CDR3 nucleotides read TGCGCCAGCAGCTTAGATGGTCTCGTTCAGCCCCAGCATTTT.

This clonotype showed up just a few times. CDR3 loop: CAISESIGNTEAFF. CDR3 DNA sequence: TGTGCCATCAGTGAGTCGATAGGGAACACTGAAGCTTTCTTT. The rearrangement links TRBV10-3 to TRBJ1-1, with D hard to call. Germline V gene sequence: CDR1 ENHRY, CDR2 SYGVKD. V lost 0 bases and J 1 base, leaving 6 bases between the germline ends. The CDR3 consists of 14 residues.

This clonotype was seen ten or more times. This chain connects TRBV6-1 to TRBJ2-4; either TRBD1 or TRBD2 may supply D (5 bases each). This CDR3 region has 15 residues. Germline loops: CDR1 MNHNS, CDR2 SASEGT. V dropped 8 bases and J dropped 1 base, with 15 bases sitting between them. The CDR3 here is CASSGAIAAKNIQYF. CDR3 coding DNA: TGTGCCAGCTCCGGGGCCATTGCGGCCAAAAACATTCAGTACTTC.

The chain couples TRBV6-2 or TRBV6-3 to TRBJ2-3; 8 bases fit TRBD2. V gave up 0 bases and J gave up 0 bases; unmatched junction bases: 5. CDR3 length: 17 residues. Germline V CDR1 and CDR2: MNHEY, SVGEGT. CDR3 bases: TGTGCCAGCAGTTACTCGGGAGCGGGAGTGAGCACAGATACGCAGTATTTT. Translated: CASSYSGAGVSTDTQYF.

J is TRBJ2-1 and V is TRBV6-6; TRBD2 aligns across 9 bases. The V gene's germline CDR1 is MNHNY and CDR2 SVGAGI (reference sequence). This CDR3 region has 18 residues. The V gene end was trimmed by 5 bases and the J gene end by 7 bases; junction bases not matched to a gene: 18. This CDR3 is CASSPKIGTSGLGNEQFF. The CDR3 nucleotides are TGTGCCAGCAGTCCCAAGATCGGTACTAGCGGGTTAGGAAATGAGCAGTTCTTC.

This clonotype was seen a handful of times. This chain links TRBV28 with TRBJ1-2; no definite D call. Between the trimmed V and J ends, which lost 6 bases and 5 bases, there was a span of 13 bases. The CDR3 has 13 amino acids. CDR1 and CDR2 (germline): MDHEN, SYDVKM. Here the CDR3 reads CASSSLGRYGYTF. CDR3 DNA: TGTGCCAGCAGCTCCTTAGGGCGGTATGGCTACACCTTC.

This clonotype was counted between two and nine times. J is TRBJ2-5 and V is TRBV27; 10 nucleotides match TRBD2. The CDR3 covers 16 residues. V gave up 5 bases and J gave up 3 bases; unmatched junction bases: 9. In germline, CDR1 is MNHEY, CDR2 SMNVEV (reference sequence). CDR3 residues: CASSPAFLAGEETQYF. The CDR3 DNA reads as TGTGCCAGCAGTCCTGCCTTTCTAGCGGGAGAAGAGACCCAGTACTTC.

This clonotype has a count of ten or more. This chain connects TRBV28 to TRBJ2-7; TRBD2 matches at 11 bases. Per the germline V gene, CDR1 is MDHEN and CDR2 is SYDVKM. J was trimmed by 6 bases and V by 8 bases; bases with no gene match: 18. This CDR3 spans 17 amino acids. CDR3 nucleotide sequence: TGTGCCAGCTCCCCCCGCCGGCTAGCGGGAGGTGCGGGCGAGCAGTACTTC. Amino acids: CASSPRRLAGGAGEQYF.